This T cell receptor beta chain was found in a study of low-dose radiotherapy and immunotherapy resistance in tumors. Trimming took 8 bases from V and 10 from J, leaving 21 bases between them. CDR1 is SNHLY and CDR2 is FYNNEI in the germline V gene. This CDR3 spans 14 amino acids. Time point denoted: after trial treatment. Treatment of the sample: LDRT plus nivolumab, ipilimumab, low-dose cyclophosphamide and aspirin (RACIN trial). Gene-specific TRAV and TRBV primers were used for first-strand cDNA, covering alpha and beta chains. Amplification, which lasted 20 to 25 PCR cycles, used a constant-region primer and V-primer adapter to amplify TCRs. TCRdb recomputed calls from the reads with MiXCR, one row per CDR3 protein. The sample comprises about 35,000 distinct CDR3 sequences, less than 25% of which are singletons, and roughly 8.3% rests with the top ten. This clonotype was seen once. A far larger clone is off by one base, so a read error is likely.

The clonotype originates from a female donor with ovarian cancer. This rearrangement joins TRBV2 to TRBJ2-1; perhaps TRBD2 as D (6 bases). Sequenced material: PBMCs, taken after low-dose radiotherapy plus immunotherapy. CDR3 sequence (DNA): TGTGCCAGCGGAGGGCCCAAGAGCTCCTACGAGCAGTTCTTC. Protein sequence: CASGGPKSSYEQFF.